Presented here are 7 T cell receptor beta chains from one specimen sequenced in a study of T-cell memory formation after mild COVID-19. TCRdb used MiXCR to reprocess the 5' RACE reads, holding one entry per CDR3 protein. The data hold 400,000 or so distinct CDR3 sequences, with 15% to 20% observed a single time. Sequenced material: PBMCs or a T cell subset sorted from them (not recorded which). The receptors were sampled from an adult woman who had mild COVID-19 (a few samples of this study predate the infection). Cell type and time point are not known.

This clonotype has only a few counts. In DNA, the CDR3 is TGCGCCACCACCCGGAAGCAAGACTCGCTACTCACCGGGGAGCTGTTTTTT. This gives the protein CATTRKQDSLLTGELFF. This chain uses TRBV5-1 with TRBJ2-2; D uncertain. With 9 bases removed from V and 4 bases from J, the gap between germline ends came to 25 bases. Germline lookup yields CDR1 SGHRS and CDR2 YFSETQ. This CDR3 has 17 amino acids.

The chain recombines TRBV5-4 with TRBJ1-1; D ambiguous. Germline-derived CDR1 and CDR2 are SGHNT and YYREEE (reference sequence). This CDR3 spans 13 amino acids. The V end lost 0 bases, the J end lost 3 bases, and 6 bases lay between the germline ends. The CDR3 bases are TGTGCCAGCAGCTTGGACCCGGACACTGAAGCTTTCTTT. It yields the protein CASSLDPDTEAFF.

The rearrangement joins TRBV4-2 to TRBJ2-6; D is ambiguous. Germline V gives CDR1 LGHNA, CDR2 YNFKEQ. CDR3 length: 17 residues. The V and J ends lost 0 bases and 0 bases respectively, with 9 bases between them. In nucleotides, the CDR3 is TGTGCCAGCAGCCAAGAAGGCCCCTCCTCTGGGGCCAACGTCCTGACTTTC. This gives the protein CASSQEGPSSGANVLTF.

The rearrangement uses TRBV5-1 and TRBJ2-5; the D is unclear. The CDR3 spans 14 residues. Trimming took off 2 bases at V and 2 bases at J, with 10 bases between the two ends. The germline V gene encodes CDR1 SGHRS and CDR2 YFSETQ. CDR3 DNA sequence: TGCGCCAGCAGCTTCTCACCGCCACAAGAGACCCAGTACTTC. Translated: CASSFSPPQETQYF.

This clonotype was recorded a few times. The chain is built from TRBV6-5 and TRBJ1-2; D gene uncertain. V was clipped by 6 bases and J by 5 bases, with 10 bases between them. This CDR3 contains 12 residues. Germline CDR1 and CDR2: MNHEY and SVGAGI. The CDR3 bases are TGTGCCAGCAGACCCAACCGTTATGGCTACACCTTC. Residues: CASRPNRYGYTF.

The chain combines TRBV5-6 with TRBJ2-7; D ambiguous. The CDR3 is 17 residues long. V gave up 2 bases and J gave up 2 bases, with 20 bases separating them. CDR1 is SGHDT, CDR2 YYEEEE, per germline. In DNA, the CDR3 is TGTGCCAGCAGCTTCTTCCCATCACCTACTCCCCCCTACGAGCAGTACTTC. It encodes CASSFFPSPTPPYEQYF.

This clonotype has only a few counts. The rearrangement joins TRBV15 to TRBJ2-7, with a weak D call TRBD1 (5 bases). This CDR3 comprises 13 residues. The V gene lost 9 bases and the J gene lost 3 bases, with 15 bases spanning the gap. CDR1 is LNHNV, CDR2 YYDKDF, per germline (reference sequence). The CDR3 spells CATALGQGYEQYF. CDR3 DNA sequence: TGTGCCACTGCGCTAGGACAAGGCTACGAGCAGTACTTC.